This T cell receptor beta chain was retrieved from a study of blood T cell repertoires in COVID-19. Study at large: The study drew acute and convalescent COVID-19 samples from the United States, Italy and Spain. PBMCs, B-cell-depleted T cells, or T cells were the source of the cDNA or gDNA that made up the material.

In the authors' methods: It was from reference gene primer amplification that nucleated cell counts were estimated. Assay: immunoSEQ multiplex PCR; the TCRdb copy retains only in-frame clones and omits some. Clone size and V and J calls were adopted from that table, with D and trimming inferred from the DNA. Among some 230,000 clones, 80% to 85% were seen once, and the ten largest hold more than 2.5%. Germline CDR1 and CDR2: MDHEN and SYDVKM. The CDR3 length is 12 residues. With V trimmed by 7 bases and J by 5 bases, 3 bases remained unmatched. This chain connects TRBV28 to TRBJ2-7, with 9 bases lining up with TRBD1. The source is a woman in her thirties who had recovered from COVID-19. Sequencing was performed on peripheral blood. The CDR3 DNA follows: TGTGCCAGCAATACAGGGGGCCACGAGCAGTACTTC. This gives the protein CASNTGGHEQYF.